The source of this T cell receptor beta chain is a study of technical replicates of blood from several donors. The CDR3 sequence is 13 residues long. V was shortened by 5 bases and J by 7 bases, with 12 bases between the two germline ends. Germline CDR1 is LNHDA and CDR2 is SQIVND (reference sequence). The protocol was immunoSEQ multiplex PCR, while the TCRdb copy is restricted to in-frame clones and leaves out a portion. The table lists fewer than 85,000 clones, approximately 97% of them singletons, with 0.31% in the top ten. The clonotype comes from a human donor in good health. The V call is TRBV19, the J call TRBJ1-5; no definite D call. What was sequenced was T cells isolated from PBMCs. In DNA, the CDR3 is TGTGCCAGTAGTCCCCCCGGAGGGCAGCCCCAGCATTTT. Translation: CASSPPGGQPQHF.